This T cell receptor (beta chain) is from a study of blood T cell repertoires in COVID-19. Study-wide background: Whether acute or convalescent, the COVID-19 samples came from the United States, Italy and Spain. T cells, B-cell-depleted T cells, or PBMCs provided the cDNA or gDNA that served as material.

Sequencing used immunoSEQ multiplex PCR; TCRdb keeps in-frame clones, though not all of them. The sample lists 140,000 or so clones, roughly 84% occurring once. The source material was peripheral blood. The sequence was obtained from a human donor in a cohort sampled during active COVID-19.

The CDR3 loop is CASSPQVNTEAFF. CDR3 nucleotide sequence: TGCGCCAGCAGCCCACAGGTGAACACTGAAGCTTTCTTT. The chain links TRBV5-1 to TRBJ1-1, with a possible D match to TRBD1 (5 bases). The CDR3 contains 13 residues. The germline V and J ends were trimmed by 4 bases and 0 bases, with 7 bases remaining between them. Germline CDR1 reads SGHRS; CDR2 reads YFSETQ.